These T cell receptor beta chains were read from a single sample in a study of blood T cells in healthy people across ages. Via MiXCR, TCRdb re-called the 5' RACE reads, giving one row per CDR3 protein. The sample shows roughly 1.4 million distinct CDR3 sequences, approximately 60% of them seen only once. The sequencing sample was made of blood. The receptors shown here come from a man younger than 35 in good health. Each CDR3 is given with its conserved first and last residue. The D gene is left open where the match is weak. Some rows have no size entry. The others give once, few or many, or a class for an expanded clone.

clone size: once
D gene: .
V gene: TRBV7-6
J gene: TRBJ1-1
CDR3 DNA: TGTGCCAGCAGCCATGTCAGGGAGGCCACTGAAGCTTTCTTT
CDR3 protein: CASSHVREATEAFF

clone size: .
D gene: TRBD2
V gene: TRBV6-5
J gene: TRBJ2-4
CDR3 DNA: TGTGCCAGCAGTCCGCCCGGGAGGATAGCCAAAAACATTCAGTACTTC
CDR3 protein: CASSPPGRIAKNIQYF

clone size: .
D gene: .
V gene: TRBV6-5
J gene: TRBJ2-1
CDR3 DNA: TGTGCCAGCAGCGCCCACACTAATGAGCAGTTCTTC
CDR3 protein: CASSAHTNEQFF

clone size: .
D gene: TRBD1
V gene: TRBV5-1
J gene: TRBJ2-7
CDR3 DNA: TGCGCCAGCAGCCGGGAAATCCGGACAGGCTCCTACGAGCAGTACTTC
CDR3 protein: CASSREIRTGSYEQYF

clone size: few
D gene: .
V gene: TRBV27
J gene: TRBJ2-3
CDR3 DNA: TGTGCCAGCAGTTTATCGCCTTTAAGGGGCACAGATACGCAGTATTTT
CDR3 protein: CASSLSPLRGTDTQYF

clone size: few
D gene: TRBD1
V gene: TRBV18
J gene: TRBJ1-6
CDR3 DNA: TGTGCCAGCTCATCGACTACAGGGGTCAATTCACCCCTCCACTTT
CDR3 protein: CASSSTTGVNSPLHF

clone size: few
D gene: TRBD1
V gene: TRBV13
J gene: TRBJ2-7
CDR3 DNA: TGTGCCAGCAGCTATACAGGGGGGAGATCCTACGAGCAGTACTTC
CDR3 protein: CASSYTGGRSYEQYF

clone size: .
D gene: TRBD2
V gene: TRBV4-3
J gene: TRBJ2-6
CDR3 DNA: TGCGCCAGCAGCCAAAGACTAGCGGGGGCCAACGTCCTGACTTTC
CDR3 protein: CASSQRLAGANVLTF

clone size: .
D gene: .
V gene: TRBV7-9
J gene: TRBJ2-1
CDR3 DNA: TGTGCCAGCAGCTTCGACGCTGCCGGGACCGACAATGAGCAGTTCTTC
CDR3 protein: CASSFDAAGTDNEQFF

clone size: once
D gene: .
V gene: TRBV6-5
J gene: TRBJ1-6
CDR3 DNA: TGTGCCAGCAGTTCGGGCCGGCGGAGTTCACCCCTCCACTTT
CDR3 protein: CASSSGRRSSPLHF

clone size: few
D gene: TRBD2
V gene: TRBV4-2
J gene: TRBJ2-1
CDR3 DNA: TGTGCCAGCAGCCAAGATCTTTCACTAGCGCTTGGCGAGCAGTTCTTC
CDR3 protein: CASSQDLSLALGEQFF

clone size: few
D gene: .
V gene: TRBV6-5
J gene: TRBJ2-7
CDR3 DNA: TGTGCCAGCAGCGACTCCCTCGACAGTGCAGACGAGCAGTACTTC
CDR3 protein: CASSDSLDSADEQYF

clone size: .
D gene: TRBD2
V gene: TRBV4-1
J gene: TRBJ2-2
CDR3 DNA: TGCGCCAGCAGCCAATGGGGACTAGCGGGAAAAAACACCGGGGAGCTGTTTTTT
CDR3 protein: CASSQWGLAGKNTGELFF

clone size: .
D gene: .
V gene: TRBV20-1
J gene: TRBJ2-7
CDR3 DNA: TGCAGTGCTAGAGATCTGCTCAGGGATTACGAGCAGTACTTC
CDR3 protein: CSARDLLRDYEQYF

clone size: .
D gene: TRBD1
V gene: TRBV6-6
J gene: TRBJ2-4
CDR3 DNA: TGTGCCAGCAGTAAGGACAGGGGGCCTTTAGCCAAAAACATTCAGTACTTC
CDR3 protein: CASSKDRGPLAKNIQYF

clone size: few
D gene: .
V gene: TRBV20-1
J gene: TRBJ1-2
CDR3 DNA: TGCAGTGCAGACTCCGGGGCTTTGGACTATGGCTACACCTTC
CDR3 protein: CSADSGALDYGYTF

clone size: once
D gene: TRBD2
V gene: TRBV7-9
J gene: TRBJ2-3
CDR3 DNA: TGTGCCAGCAGCTTATTGGCGGGAGGCGTGTCAGATACGCAGTATTTT
CDR3 protein: CASSLLAGGVSDTQYF

clone size: few
D gene: .
V gene: TRBV7-2
J gene: TRBJ1-2
CDR3 DNA: TGTGCCAGCAGCAAATTGACGCAGGCGAAAAATGGCTACACCTTC
CDR3 protein: CASSKLTQAKNGYTF

clone size: .
D gene: .
V gene: TRBV5-5
J gene: TRBJ1-4
CDR3 DNA: TGTGCCAGCAGAGAATTTACAACTAATGAAAAACTGTTTTTT
CDR3 protein: CASREFTTNEKLFF

clone size: few
D gene: .
V gene: TRBV20-1
J gene: TRBJ2-7
CDR3 DNA: TGCAGTGCTAGACTAGCATCCGAGCAGTACTTC
CDR3 protein: CSARLASEQYF

clone size: .
D gene: .
V gene: TRBV12-3/TRBV12-4
J gene: TRBJ2-1
CDR3 DNA: TGTGCCAGCGGGGGAGGCGTCGGTGAGCAGTTCTTC
CDR3 protein: CASGGGVGEQFF

clone size: .
D gene: .
V gene: TRBV2
J gene: TRBJ2-3
CDR3 DNA: TGTGCCAGCCAAAGCGGACGGGGCCGCACAGATACGCAGTATTTT
CDR3 protein: CASQSGRGRTDTQYF

clone size: few
D gene: .
V gene: TRBV10-2
J gene: TRBJ1-2
CDR3 DNA: TGCGCCAGCAGTCTCGCTCCGACCTGGGCCTATGGCTACACCTTC
CDR3 protein: CASSLAPTWAYGYTF

clone size: .
D gene: .
V gene: TRBV12-3/TRBV12-4
J gene: TRBJ2-6
CDR3 DNA: TGTGCCAGCAGCTTAGGAGCAGCTCTTTCTGGGGCCAACGTCCTGACTTTC
CDR3 protein: CASSLGAALSGANVLTF

clone size: .
D gene: .
V gene: TRBV10-3
J gene: TRBJ1-6
CDR3 DNA: TGTGCCATCAGTGCTGGCGGCTATAATTCACCCCTCCACTTT
CDR3 protein: CAISAGGYNSPLHF

clone size: .
D gene: .
V gene: TRBV21-1
J gene: TRBJ2-5
CDR3 DNA: TGTGCCAGCAATGGCGGGGGTCAAGAGACCCAGTACTTC
CDR3 protein: CASNGGGQETQYF

clone size: .
D gene: TRBD1
V gene: TRBV29-1
J gene: TRBJ2-5
CDR3 DNA: TGCAGCGGCCGGGGACAGGGAGAAGAGACCCAGTACTTC
CDR3 protein: CSGRGQGEETQYF

clone size: .
D gene: .
V gene: TRBV7-9
J gene: TRBJ1-4
CDR3 DNA: TGTGCCAGCAACGGACAAGATCCTGAAAAACTGTTTTTT
CDR3 protein: CASNGQDPEKLFF

clone size: once
D gene: .
V gene: TRBV5-1
J gene: TRBJ1-2
CDR3 DNA: TGCGCCAGCAGCTCGGCCCCCCCTATTGGTGGCTACACCTTC
CDR3 protein: CASSSAPPIGGYTF

clone size: .
D gene: .
V gene: TRBV28
J gene: TRBJ2-2
CDR3 DNA: TGTGCCAGCAGTTCCCTAAGCCTTTCGAACACCGGGGAGCTGTTTTTT
CDR3 protein: CASSSLSLSNTGELFF

clone size: .
D gene: TRBD2
V gene: TRBV4-1
J gene: TRBJ2-5
CDR3 DNA: TGCGCCAGCAGGACGTCGGGAGGTTCAGAGACCCAGTACTTC
CDR3 protein: CASRTSGGSETQYF